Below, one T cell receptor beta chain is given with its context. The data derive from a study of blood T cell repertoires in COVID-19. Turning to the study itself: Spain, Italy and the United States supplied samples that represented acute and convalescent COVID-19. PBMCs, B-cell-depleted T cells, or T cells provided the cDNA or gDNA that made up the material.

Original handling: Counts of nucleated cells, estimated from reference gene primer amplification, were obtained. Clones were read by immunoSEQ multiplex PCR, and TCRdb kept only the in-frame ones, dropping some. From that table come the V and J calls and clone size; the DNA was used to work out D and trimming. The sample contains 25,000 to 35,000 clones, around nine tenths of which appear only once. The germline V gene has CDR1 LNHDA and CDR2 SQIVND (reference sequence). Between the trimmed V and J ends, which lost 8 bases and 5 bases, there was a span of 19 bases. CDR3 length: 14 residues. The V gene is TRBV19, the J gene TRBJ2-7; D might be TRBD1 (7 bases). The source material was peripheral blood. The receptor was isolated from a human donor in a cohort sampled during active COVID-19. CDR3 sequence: CASQTGRNANEQYF. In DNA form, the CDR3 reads TGTGCCAGTCAGACAGGGAGGAACGCCAACGAGCAGTACTTC.